These T cell receptor beta chains were read from a single sample in a study of graft-versus-host responses after intestinal transplantation. No antigen has been assigned to these receptors. Assay: immunoSEQ multiplex PCR; the TCRdb copy retains only in-frame clones and omits some. This sample carries about 31,000 clones, about 80% of them seen once, and the ten largest clones take roughly 18%. The sequences come from unstimulated CD8+ T cells sorted from spleen or lymph node cells, collected before intestinal transplant. The receptors derive from a human donor who received an intestinal transplant. The conserved cysteine and the conserved F or W are not part of the CDR3 here. The order of the fields is J gene, V gene, CDR3 protein.

>TRBJ1-2|TRBV27
ASSFGSPKSGYGYT
>TRBJ1-2|TRBV28
ASSFLGTGGGYT
>TRBJ2-1|TRBV28
ASSPQMGLTYNEQF
>TRBJ1-6|TRBV5-5
ASSTQPGGNSPLH
>TRBJ2-1|TRBV27
ASSLLLAGGPGEQF
>TRBJ1-1|TRBV14
ASSPRGGATLNTEAF
>TRBJ1-1|TRBV6-4
ASSEGQGNTEAF
>TRBJ1-4|TRBV28
ASSPLEGAVEKLF
>TRBJ2-2|TRBV7-3
ASSLTSSTGELF
>TRBJ2-7|TRBV7-9
ASSLTSGSYEQY
>TRBJ2-3|TRBV4-1
ASSQLLAGKEY
>TRBJ2-1|TRBV7-9
ASSLGASNEQF
>TRBJ2-5|TRBV19
ASSARLAGAQETQY
>TRBJ1-1|TRBV7-3
ASSAGTGSTEAF
>TRBJ2-3|TRBV4-2
ASSQDGGAHSTDTQY
>TRBJ2-5|TRBV7-6
ASSLGDIPQETQY
>TRBJ2-1|TRBV28
ASADRSYNEQF
>TRBJ1-3|TRBV6-1
ASSELRGFSGNTIY
>TRBJ2-2|TRBV9
ASSPLAGMNTGELF
>TRBJ1-1|TRBV4-2
ASTSLLGPEAF
>TRBJ1-3|TRBV1
TSKQDSQGLLLWDTIY
>TRBJ2-6|TRBV15
ATSRDEAYDSGANVLT
>TRBJ2-1|TRBV7-9
ASSSRTSGSYNEQF
>TRBJ2-2|TRBV4-1
ASSQDSGGGELF
>TRBJ2-7|TRBV28
ASSWGGIYEQY
>TRBJ2-1|TRBV5-5
ASSLRGSGAYNEQF
>TRBJ1-1|TRBV7-9
ASSLLTGGWEAF
>TRBJ2-1|TRBV6-5
ASSPGTSGVGEQF
>TRBJ1-3|TRBV28
ASRKSLTGRINTIY
>TRBJ2-7|TRBV5-1
ASSGGLAGGYEQY
>TRBJ2-1|TRBV5-4
ASSLVGHEQF
>TRBJ2-2|TRBV30
AWSRGSELF
>TRBJ2-1|TRBV5-6
ASSLRVNEQF
>TRBJ2-3|TRBV5-4
ASSLDYSRDTQY
>TRBJ1-2|TRBV5-4
ASSLVGQGLSGYT
>TRBJ2-3|TRBV27
ASRGLAGGLDTQY
>TRBJ1-1|TRBV6-5
ASSYSQGSEAF
>TRBJ2-7|TRBV4-1
ASSPGQGGDYEQY
>TRBJ1-6|TRBV15
ATSIALDSPLH
>TRBJ1-5|TRBV28
ASSFGQGSNQPQH
>TRBJ2-5|TRBV15
ATSRDLVWQGPQETQY